This T cell receptor (beta chain) was profiled in a study of T-cell memory formation after mild COVID-19. Study summary: Largely donor-specific sequence clusters came from two donors. Regarding the study as a whole: Clones that contracted from day 15 to 85 had balanced CD4/CD8; later expanders were CD4+ biased. Contracting CD4+ clones lay largely in CM and EM, with CD8+ ones residing in EMRA. The pre-infection memory compartment contained some responding clones, suggesting cross-reactive memory joined.

In regard to this clonotype: Antigen unknown.

TCRdb called the 5' RACE reads again in MiXCR, with one record for every CDR3 protein. The sample lists 400,000 to 500,000 distinct CDR3 sequences; more than 15% were seen once. V lost 4 bases to trimming and J lost 1 base, with 14 bases between them. CDR3 size: 15 residues. CDR1 is SGHDN, CDR2 FVKESK, per germline. The source is a man younger than 35 who had mild COVID-19 (a few samples of this study predate the infection). Cell type and time point are not known. Sequenced: PBMCs or a T cell subset sorted from them (not recorded which). The chain has TRBV14 and TRBJ2-7; D is ambiguous. The DNA for the CDR3 is TGTGCCAGCAGCCTAACGACCACCGGGTCCTACGAGCAGTACTTC. The encoded protein is CASSLTTTGSYEQYF.